Given below is one TCR beta chain in context. As yet, its antigen is unknown. Each donor had ten milliliters of peripheral blood drawn. Isolating PBMCs gave at least 6 million of these cells per sample. These data originate in a study of blood T cells in healthy people across ages. Points from the study as a whole: There was no known CMV status for donors, so expanded clonotype changes were possibly confounded.

Combining a sample-barcoded 5' primer with a J-beta primer mix, a second PCR ran for about 7 to 11 cycles. TCRdb redid the calling of the 5' RACE reads with MiXCR, one entry per CDR3 protein. The sample has about 720,000 distinct CDR3 sequences, about a fifth seen once; the top ten hold under 25%. The receptor was derived from a man aged 70 or older in good health. Specimen: blood.

The CDR3 sequence is CASSPGVWGIQYF. CDR3 DNA: TGTGCCAGCAGCCCAGGCGTGTGGGGCATTCAGTACTTC. The chain carries TRBV6-6 and TRBJ2-4; D unclear. Trimming removed 6 bases from V and 9 bases from J, with 15 bases in between. Germline assignment: CDR1 MNHNY and CDR2 SVGAGI (reference sequence). The CDR3 is 13 residues long.